These 21 T cell receptor beta chains originate from one sample sequenced in a study of blood T cell repertoires in COVID-19. Method: immunoSEQ multiplex PCR; TCRdb's copy keeps in-frame clones and lacks some. The profile shows 65,000 to 70,000 clones, approximately 87% of them singletons. The sample taken for sequencing was peripheral blood. The receptors originated from a man over 45 with active COVID-19.

The V gene is TRBV13, the J gene TRBJ2-1; TRBD2 matches at 11 bases. Germline V gene sequence: CDR1 PRHDT, CDR2 FYEKMQ (reference sequence). Trimming removed 0 bases from V and 8 bases from J; junction bases left unmatched: 3. This CDR3 is 15 amino acids long. The CDR3 region has the DNA TGTGCCAGCAGCTTAGGGCTAGCGGGGGGTGATGAGCAGTTCTTC. It codes for CASSLGLAGGDEQFF.

This clone showed up just a few times. The chain combines TRBV2 with TRBJ1-5, with TRBD1 identical over 7 bases. This CDR3 is 15 amino acids long. J was trimmed by 2 bases and V by 4 bases; bases with no gene match: 5. Germline V gene data show CDR1 as SNHLY and CDR2 as FYNNEI. DNA of the CDR3: TGTGCCAGCAGTGCGACAGGGATGGGCAATCAGCCCCAGCATTTT. Translating gives CASSATGMGNQPQHF.

This rearrangement joins TRBV19 to TRBJ2-7; tentative D call: TRBD1 (5 bases). The CDR3 runs to 14 residues. Germline loops: CDR1 LNHDA, CDR2 SQIVND (reference sequence). The germline V and J ends were trimmed by 5 bases and 3 bases, with 14 bases remaining between them. The CDR3 DNA reads as TGTGCCAGTAGTCTGAAACAAGGGGTCTACGAGCAGTACTTC. Residues: CASSLKQGVYEQYF.

V is TRBV28 and J is TRBJ2-7; 13 nucleotides line up with TRBD2. V shed 6 bases, J shed 6 bases, and the junction held 5 bases outside the gene matches. This CDR3 contains 14 residues. Looked up from germline, CDR1 is MDHEN and CDR2 is SYDVKM. CDR3 bases: TGTGCCAGCAGAGGTGGACTAGCGGGAGCCGAGCAGTACTTC. Translation: CASRGGLAGAEQYF.

The chain's CDR3 is CASSFSMGQGTYEQYF. CDR3 in DNA: TGCGCCAGCAGCTTTTCGATGGGACAGGGAACCTACGAGCAGTACTTC. This chain links TRBV5-1 with TRBJ2-7, with 9 bases identical to TRBD1. This CDR3 is built from 16 residues. CDR1 is SGHRS, CDR2 YFSETQ, per germline. Trimming at V came to 2 bases and at J to 2 bases, leaving 8 bases not matched to a gene.

The rearrangement joins TRBV10-3 to TRBJ2-2; 7 bases map to TRBD1. CDR1 and CDR2 from the germline V gene are ENHRY and SYGVKD. V lost 4 bases to trimming and J lost 4 bases; unmatched junction nucleotides: 6. The CDR3 sequence is 15 residues long. CDR3 sequence (DNA): TGTGCCATCAGTGCTAACAGGGGTCTCACCGGGGAGCTGTTTTTT. Encoded protein: CAISANRGLTGELFF.

This chain links TRBV7-2 with TRBJ1-1, with a weak D call TRBD1 (5 bases). The CDR3 totals 15 residues. Germline V gene lookup returns CDR1 SGHTA and CDR2 FQGNSA. V was clipped by 6 bases and J by 10 bases, with 24 bases between them. The CDR3: CASRLAGAPGGGAFF. The DNA for the CDR3 is TGTGCCAGCAGGCTAGCCGGGGCCCCCGGGGGGGGAGCTTTCTTT.

This clone has only a few counts. The chain is built from TRBV2 and TRBJ1-2; maybe TRBD1 (6 bases). Germline V lookup: CDR1 SNHLY, CDR2 FYNNEI. There are 14 residues in the CDR3. V was shortened by 6 bases and J by 4 bases, with 15 bases between the two germline ends. Here the CDR3 DNA reads TGTGCCAGCAGGTCCGGGGGGGCCGCCTATGGCTACACCTTC. Amino acid sequence: CASRSGGAAYGYTF.

This clone was found a few times. The chain recombines TRBV19 with TRBJ1-5, with D uncertain. Germline V CDR1 and CDR2: LNHDA, SQIVND (reference sequence). The CDR3 is 13 residues long. Deletions cut 6 bases from V and 6 bases from J, with 12 bases between. The CDR3 sequence: CASSTAPGQPQHF. Written as DNA, the CDR3 is TGTGCCAGTAGCACAGCCCCAGGTCAGCCCCAGCATTTT.

The rearrangement joins TRBV7-8 to TRBJ2-5; possibly TRBD2 for D (6 bases). The CDR3 spans 15 residues. The germline CDR1 and CDR2 sequences are SGHVS and FQNEAQ. With 2 bases removed from V and 0 bases from J, the gap between germline ends came to 10 bases. The CDR3 sequence is CASSLFRGNQETQYF. DNA for the CDR3: TGTGCCAGCAGCTTATTTCGGGGGAACCAAGAGACCCAGTACTTC.

The chain is built from TRBV5-1 and TRBJ1-2; D might be TRBD1 (6 bases). The CDR3 consists of 15 residues. Germline V gene data show CDR1 as SGHRS and CDR2 as YFSETQ. The ends were cut back, 4 bases at V and 8 bases at J, with 21 bases in the middle. CDR3: CASSTGTLSDRGYTF. The CDR3 region has the DNA TGCGCCAGCAGCACAGGGACACTGAGTGATAGGGGCTACACCTTC.

The V and J genes are TRBV7-2 and TRBJ1-2, with D unresolved. The CDR3 covers 15 residues. Looked up from germline, CDR1 is SGHTA and CDR2 is FQGNSA. Trimming left V 1 base short and J 6 bases short, with 15 bases between. The CDR3 DNA is TGTGCCAGCAGCTTAGAGGCAGTAACCAGCGATGGCTACACCTTC. Residues: CASSLEAVTSDGYTF.

The table lists this clone with many counts. The chain has TRBV5-6 and TRBJ2-7, with TRBD2 as a possible D gene (5 bases). The CDR3 consists of 16 residues. The ends were cut back, 1 base at V and 4 bases at J, with 18 bases in the middle. CDR1 and CDR2 from the germline V gene are SGHDT and YYEEEE. CDR3 sequence: CASSLFRTARSYEQYF. In DNA form, the CDR3 reads TGTGCCAGCAGCTTGTTTAGGACTGCGAGATCGTACGAGCAGTACTTC.

The chain combines TRBV27 with TRBJ2-7, with TRBD1 matching 8 bases. This CDR3 region has 13 residues. Germline CDR1 MNHEY, CDR2 SMNVEV (reference sequence). The J segment lost 2 bases and the V segment lost 6 bases, leaving 3 bases of the junction unmatched. CDR3 loop: CASRRTGTYEQYF. In DNA form, the CDR3 reads TGTGCCAGCAGAAGGACAGGGACCTACGAGCAGTACTTC.

The DNA for the CDR3 is TGTGCCAGCTCACCAAACTCCGTTGATGAAAAACTGTTTTTT. Its translation: CASSPNSVDEKLFF. The chain links TRBV18 to TRBJ1-4; D call uncertain. The CDR3 has 14 amino acids. Germline V CDR1 and CDR2: KGHSH, LQKENI. Deletions cut 2 bases from V and 6 bases from J, with 10 bases between.

CDR3: CASSFIREYGYTF. In DNA form, the CDR3 reads TGTGCCAGCAGTTTTATCAGGGAATATGGCTACACCTTC. V usage is TRBV12-3 or TRBV12-4 and J usage is TRBJ1-2; tentative D call: TRBD1 (5 bases). V lost 3 bases, J lost 5 bases, and 10 bases lay in between. There are 13 residues in the CDR3.

The V gene is TRBV3-1 (or the pseudogene TRBV3-2), the J gene TRBJ1-2; D ambiguous. The CDR3 runs 13 residues. From germline, CDR1 is LGHDT and CDR2 YNNKEL (reference sequence). V was trimmed by 1 base and J by 6 bases, leaving 9 bases between them. Here the CDR3 DNA reads TGTGCCAGCAGCCAAGGTGGGCTTAATGGCTACACCTTC. The encoded protein is CASSQGGLNGYTF.

The V and J genes are TRBV7-6 and TRBJ2-1, with 10 bases fitting TRBD2. Germline CDR1 and CDR2: SGHVS and FNYEAQ. This CDR3 is 15 amino acids long. The ends lost 4 bases at V and 8 bases at J; junction bases unmatched: 8. This chain's CDR3 is CASSSAPSGRDEQFF. In DNA form, the CDR3 reads TGTGCCAGCAGCTCGGCCCCTAGCGGGAGAGATGAGCAGTTCTTC.

This sequence joins TRBV13 and TRBJ2-3; 11 positions agree with TRBD2. J gave up 3 bases and V 5 bases, and 7 bases lay outside the gene matches. Germline assignment: CDR1 PRHDT and CDR2 FYEKMQ (reference sequence). This CDR3 spans 16 amino acids. The CDR3 region has the DNA TGTGCCAGCAGCCGGTTTAGGACTAGCGGGACAGATACGCAGTATTTT. Translating it yields CASSRFRTSGTDTQYF.

The gene calls are TRBV2 and TRBJ2-1; D may be TRBD2 (6 bases). Germline CDR1 reads SNHLY; CDR2 reads FYNNEI. The CDR3 sequence is 14 residues long. Trimming pared 8 bases from V and 4 bases from J, leaving 15 bases between. The CDR3 DNA reads as TGTGCCAGCGGGGCCTCCGGGAGTTACAATGAGCAGTTCTTC. It translates to CASGASGSYNEQFF.

V usage is TRBV7-2 and J usage is TRBJ2-5; possibly TRBD1 for D (6 bases). V lost 5 bases and J lost 5, with 12 bases in between. The CDR3 consists of 13 residues. The germline CDR1 and CDR2 sequences are SGHTA and FQGNSA. CDR3 DNA: TGTGCCAGCAGCCACAGGGTTGGGGAGACCCAGTACTTC. It specifies CASSHRVGETQYF.